This T cell receptor (beta chain) was found in a study of CD8 T cells in Susac syndrome. This clonotype was observed a single time. The germline V gene encodes CDR1 GTSNPN and CDR2 SVGIG (reference sequence). The CDR3 spans 12 residues. With 7 bases removed from V and 5 bases from J, the gap between germline ends came to 11 bases. Random hexamers were used to reverse transcribe an amount of roughly 0.5 to 1 ug RNA. TCRdb passed the immunoSEQ multiplex PCR reads through MiXCR, listing each CDR3 protein once. The table includes fewer than 80,000 distinct CDR3 sequences, around 95% detected once. It was treatment-naive patients with stable or active relapsing-remitting disease who made up the multiple sclerosis controls. Through negative isolation, CD4+ and CD8+ T cells were obtained, while TEMRA cells were enriched using FACS.

What was sequenced was CD8+ T cells from PBMCs. J is TRBJ2-2 and V is TRBV30; maybe TRBD1 (6 bases). The TCR sequence derives from a human donor with multiple sclerosis. The CDR3 is CASSGETGELFF. CDR3 in DNA: TGTGCCTCGTCAGGGGAGACCGGGGAGCTGTTTTTT.